Each of the 28 T cell receptor beta chains below was sequenced from the same sample in a study of human T cells and chemical hapten exposure. The time point denotes: patch test 1, 2 weeks after DPC sensitization. As for treatment: therapeutic diphenylcyclopropenone sensitization with weekly scalp DPC. TCRdb ran MiXCR on the RACE reads and lists one entry per CDR3 protein. The sample carries 300,000 to 450,000 distinct CDR3 sequences, about 4.4% recorded once. Source: whole blood, taken in connection with sensitization to the hapten diphenylcyclopropenone (DPC). The receptor set was obtained from a woman aged 45 to 65 with alopecia areata. Some clones in this sample may be carry-over from other donors' samples.

The rearrangement links TRBV7-9 to TRBJ2-7, with 9 bases identical to TRBD2. CDR1 and CDR2 from the germline V gene are SEHNR and FQNEAQ (reference sequence). V shed 5 bases, J shed 5 bases, and the junction held 19 bases outside the gene matches. The CDR3 loop spans 18 amino acids. Here the CDR3 DNA reads TGTGCCAGCAGCCCCCCAGGGCAGAATAGCGGGGGAGGTGACGAGCAGTACTTC. It encodes CASSPPGQNSGGGDEQYF.

The chain links TRBV7-2 to TRBJ1-5; D unclear. The germline V gene encodes CDR1 SGHTA and CDR2 FQGNSA. The germline V and J ends were trimmed by 0 bases and 0 bases, with 9 bases remaining between them. This CDR3 has 16 amino acids. In nucleotides, the CDR3 is TGTGCCAGCAGCTTAGCAGGGATCTATAGCAATCAGCCCCAGCATTTT. It codes for CASSLAGIYSNQPQHF.

Of note for this clonotype: A much larger clone sits a single nucleotide away, making a read error possible. The chain is built from TRBV5-1 and TRBJ2-7, with D possibly being TRBD1 (5 bases). CDR1 and CDR2 (germline): SGHRS, YFSETQ. The V end was cut by 2 bases, the J end by 2 bases, with 14 bases between. This CDR3 spans 15 amino acids. Written as DNA, the CDR3 is TGCGCCAGCAGCTTCACGAAAGGGGTCGCCTACGAGCAGTACTTC. As protein: CASSFTKGVAYEQYF.

Ten or more counts support this clonotype. CDR3 sequence reads: CASSLTGQPGYEQYF. The CDR3 DNA reads as TGTGCCAGCAGTTTAACCGGACAGCCCGGGTACGAGCAGTACTTC. The rearrangement uses TRBV28 and TRBJ2-7, with a weak D call TRBD1 (6 bases). The CDR3 covers 15 residues. The V gene lost 2 bases and the J gene lost 4 bases, with 15 bases spanning the gap. Germline V gene sequence: CDR1 MDHEN, CDR2 SYDVKM.

V gene TRBV12-3 or TRBV12-4 combines with J gene TRBJ2-2; tentative D call: TRBD2 (5 bases). The CDR3 has 12 amino acids. The V end lost 5 bases, the J end lost 9 bases, and 10 bases lay between the germline ends. CDR3 sequence (DNA): TGTGCCAGCAGTAGCGGTCTCAGGGAGCTGTTTTTT. It is translated as CASSSGLRELFF.

This clonotype was seen a few times. The CDR3 nucleotides read TGCGCCAGCAGCCAAGGACGCTTCAACTATGGCTACACCTTC. It is translated as CASSQGRFNYGYTF. The chain joins TRBV4-3 to TRBJ1-2; D is uncertain. Trimming removed 1 base at V and 2 bases at J, with 8 bases between. This CDR3 is built from 14 residues. The germline CDR1 and CDR2 sequences are LGHNA and YSLEER.

The chain joins TRBV28 to TRBJ2-5, with D possibly being TRBD1 (5 bases). Trimming removed 4 bases from V and 5 bases from J, with 14 bases in between. The CDR3 is 14 residues long. Germline values: CDR1 MDHEN, CDR2 SYDVKM. This CDR3 reads CASSSSWGPETQYF. CDR3 bases: TGTGCCAGCAGTTCTTCTTGGGGCCCGGAGACCCAGTACTTC.

This clonotype occurred many times. V and J are TRBV7-2 and TRBJ2-1, with no clear D. Trimming cost V 2 bases and J 0 bases, with 8 bases left between them. CDR3 length: 15 amino acids. Germline V gives CDR1 SGHTA, CDR2 FQGNSA. CDR3 region: CASSLSSSSYNEQFF. In DNA form, the CDR3 reads TGTGCCAGCAGCTTAAGCTCGAGCTCCTACAATGAGCAGTTCTTC.

This clonotype was detected ten times or more. The rearrangement links TRBV28 to TRBJ1-5; a possible D gene is TRBD1 (5 bases). This CDR3 has 15 amino acids. Germline V gene sequence: CDR1 MDHEN, CDR2 SYDVKM. The V end was cut by 2 bases, the J end by 3 bases, with 11 bases between. CDR3 sequence reads: CASSLPLGVNQPQHF. CDR3 in DNA: TGTGCCAGCAGTTTACCCTTAGGGGTCAATCAGCCCCAGCATTTT.

This clonotype occurred a few times. The chain links TRBV28 to TRBJ2-3; 8 bases map to TRBD2. This CDR3 has 11 amino acids. Germline V gives CDR1 MDHEN, CDR2 SYDVKM. Trimming removed 6 bases from V and 13 bases from J; junction bases left unmatched: 6. For the CDR3, the DNA is TGTGCCAGCAGCACTAGCGGAGTGGAGTATTTT. Amino acid sequence: CASSTSGVEYF.

This clonotype came up a few times. This CDR3 reads CASSLSLGGENYGYTF. The CDR3 DNA is TGCGCCAGCAGCCTCTCGTTGGGGGGAGAAAACTATGGCTACACCTTC. The rearrangement links TRBV4-3 to TRBJ1-2; D may be TRBD1 (5 bases). Looked up from germline, CDR1 is LGHNA and CDR2 is YSLEER. CDR3 length: 16 amino acids. Trimming removed 4 bases from V and 2 bases from J, with 17 bases in between.

This clonotype has a count of ten or more. The V and J genes are TRBV18 and TRBJ2-1, with D possibly matching TRBD1 (6 bases). CDR1 is KGHSH and CDR2 is LQKENI in the germline V gene. Deletions cut 3 bases from V and 2 bases from J, with 8 bases between. This CDR3 region has 14 residues. The CDR3 loop is CASSPDRTYNEQFF. DNA of the CDR3: TGTGCCAGCTCACCCGACAGGACCTACAATGAGCAGTTCTTC.

This chain joins TRBV5-1 and TRBJ2-1, with 7 nucleotides matching TRBD2. Trimming removed 0 bases from V and 10 bases from J; junction bases left unmatched: 7. Looked up from germline, CDR1 is SGHRS and CDR2 is YFSETQ. The CDR3 is 14 amino acids. As DNA, the CDR3 is TGCGCCAGCAGCTTGGAAGCGGGGATCCCCGAGCAGTTCTTC. It translates to CASSLEAGIPEQFF.

This clonotype has ten or more counts. The V call is TRBV4-1, the J call TRBJ1-2; a possible D gene is TRBD1 (5 bases). CDR3 size: 14 residues. V lost 2 bases and J lost 6, with 13 bases in between. CDR1 and CDR2 from the germline V gene are MGHRA and YSYEKL. CDR3 in DNA: TGCGCCAGCAGCCAATGGAGGAGGGGCCATGGCTACACCTTC. This translates into CASSQWRRGHGYTF.

This rearrangement joins TRBV10-2 to TRBJ1-5; D perhaps matches TRBD1 (6 bases). With 2 bases removed from V and 6 bases from J, the gap between germline ends came to 11 bases. Germline V gene data show CDR1 as WSHSY and CDR2 as SAAADI. The CDR3 has 14 residues. The CDR3 here is CASSEMRGSQPQHF. The CDR3 nucleotides are TGCGCCAGCAGTGAGATGAGGGGGAGTCAGCCCCAGCATTTT.

The sample holds many counts of this clonotype. The chain carries TRBV9 and TRBJ1-2; D is unclear. The CDR3 loop spans 13 amino acids. Per the germline V gene, CDR1 is SGDLS and CDR2 is YYNGEE. The V end lost 0 bases, the J end lost 4 bases, and 7 bases lay between the germline ends. For the CDR3, the DNA is TGTGCCAGCAGCGTAGACGGATTCTATGGCTACACCTTC. This sequence encodes CASSVDGFYGYTF.

This clonotype was picked up a small number of times. The chain uses TRBV30 and TRBJ1-3; no firm D call. The germline V gene has CDR1 GTSNPN and CDR2 SVGIG (reference sequence). The CDR3 is made up of 11 amino acids. V was trimmed by 3 bases and J by 6 bases, leaving 6 bases between them. In DNA form, the CDR3 reads TGTGCCTGGAGCGCAGCAAACACCATATATTTT. Translated, it gives CAWSAANTIYF.

A remark on this clonotype: With a much larger clone just one base away, this may be a read error. V is TRBV11-2 and J is TRBJ1-1, with D possibly TRBD1 on 6 matching bases. Germline assignment: CDR1 SGHAT and CDR2 FQNNGV. The CDR3 contains 15 residues. Trimming shortened V by 1 base and J by 4 bases, and 13 bases separated the two germline ends. In DNA, the CDR3 is TGTGCCAGCAGCTTAGGAGACAGGCCGAGCACTGAAGCTTTCTTT. It translates to CASSLGDRPSTEAFF.

Many counts were recorded for this clonotype. This sequence joins TRBV4-1 and TRBJ2-1; 10 bases are a match to TRBD2. The junction had 4 bases not matched to a gene; V was cut back by 1 base and J by 4 bases. In germline, CDR1 is MGHRA, CDR2 YSYEKL. This CDR3 region has 16 residues. The CDR3 is CASSQVNSGGYNEQFF. The CDR3 region has the DNA TGCGCCAGCAGCCAAGTGAATAGCGGGGGGTACAATGAGCAGTTCTTC.

This clonotype has a count of ten or more. V is TRBV6-1 and J is TRBJ1-5; TRBD1 is a possible D gene (5 bases). CDR3 length equals 13 residues. The V gene's germline CDR1 is MNHNS and CDR2 SASEGT. Trimming cost V 7 bases and J 5 bases, with 12 bases left between them. CDR3 sequence: CASIQGTDQPQHF. The CDR3, as DNA: TGTGCCAGCATCCAGGGAACGGATCAGCCCCAGCATTTT.

The V gene is TRBV7-9, the J gene TRBJ2-7; maybe TRBD2 (6 bases). V lost 3 bases and J 4 bases, leaving 13 bases between the germline ends. The CDR3 has 14 residues. CDR1 and CDR2 (germline): SEHNR, FQNEAQ (reference sequence). The CDR3 nucleotides are TGTGCCAGCAGCTTCCCGCTGGAGGGATACGAGCAGTACTTC. This sequence encodes CASSFPLEGYEQYF.

This chain joins TRBV13 and TRBJ1-2, with D maybe TRBD1 (6 bases). The V end lost 8 bases, the J end lost 5 bases, and 12 bases lay between the germline ends. In germline, CDR1 is PRHDT, CDR2 FYEKMQ (reference sequence). The CDR3 spans 12 residues. The CDR3 here is CASQDRTYGYTF. In DNA, the CDR3 is TGTGCCAGCCAGGACAGAACTTATGGCTACACCTTC. Full variable domain (rest looked up from reference TRBV13 and TRBJ1-2): AAGVIQSPRHLIKEKRETATLKCYPIPRHDTVYWYQQGPGQDPQFLISFYEKMQSDKGSIPDRFSAQQFSDYHSELNMSSLELGDSALYFCASQDRTYGYTFGSGTRLTVV.

The table lists this clonotype with a few counts. The chain is built from TRBV11-2 and TRBJ2-3; D is unclear. In germline, CDR1 is SGHAT, CDR2 FQNNGV. The ends were cut back, 5 bases at V and 5 bases at J, with 11 bases in the middle. The CDR3 runs 13 residues. The chain's CDR3 is CASSQIRLDTQYF. The CDR3 DNA is TGTGCCAGCAGCCAAATCCGGCTAGATACGCAGTATTTT.

This clonotype was picked up many times. The V and J genes are TRBV6-5 and TRBJ1-2; TRBD1 is a possible D gene (5 bases). CDR3 size: 14 residues. Trimming stripped 6 bases from V and 8 bases from J, with 19 bases between. Germline lookup yields CDR1 MNHEY and CDR2 SVGAGI. CDR3 loop: CASSPVGPGRGYTF. In DNA, the CDR3 is TGTGCCAGCAGCCCCGTAGGGCCAGGGAGAGGCTACACCTTC.

The chain is built from TRBV11-2 and TRBJ2-7; 8 bases align to TRBD2. This CDR3 has 15 amino acids. The germline V gene encodes CDR1 SGHAT and CDR2 FQNNGV. V dropped 5 bases and J dropped 6; count of bases not matched to a gene: 12. The CDR3 loop is CASSRTSGAAGEQYF. The CDR3 region has the DNA TGTGCCAGCAGCCGTACTAGCGGAGCTGCTGGCGAGCAGTACTTC.

This clonotype was observed at least ten times. The chain is built from TRBV11-2 and TRBJ1-1, with D possibly being TRBD1 (5 bases). V lost 6 bases to trimming and J lost 9 bases, with 23 bases between them. This CDR3 region has 15 residues. Germline loops: CDR1 SGHAT, CDR2 FQNNGV. CDR3 sequence (DNA): TGTGCCAGCAGATCTCCGGGGCGGGACTCCTTAAAAGCTTTCTTT. Its protein is CASRSPGRDSLKAFF.

This clonotype was seen only a few times. This chain links TRBV2 with TRBJ2-1; D is perhaps TRBD1 (6 bases). This CDR3 spans 15 amino acids. Germline V gives CDR1 SNHLY, CDR2 FYNNEI. V lost 4 bases to trimming and J lost 3 bases, with 13 bases between them. The CDR3 region is CASSASDRIYNEQFF. The CDR3, as DNA: TGTGCCAGCAGTGCATCGGACAGAATCTACAATGAGCAGTTCTTC.

This clonotype was recorded a few times. This chain uses TRBV7-8 with TRBJ2-1, with D tentatively TRBD2 (5 bases). The CDR3 consists of 11 residues. V was pared by 4 bases and J by 9 bases, with 7 bases between. CDR1 is SGHVS and CDR2 is FQNEAQ in the germline V gene. CDR3 in amino acids: CASSSEGEQFF. The CDR3 DNA sequence: TGTGCCAGCAGCTCCGAGGGTGAGCAGTTCTTC.